This T cell receptor beta chain was found in a study of vaccination and CD4 T cells after COVID-19. Study details: The post-vaccine samples came a median around 71 days after dose two (range 14 to 241). Control cultures were supplied with a CEFX pool, an HIV-1 Nef pool, or no peptide at all.

This clonotype is termed medium-sized. Antigen: not known. In germline, CDR1 is MNHEY, CDR2 SMNVEV (reference sequence). The length of the CDR3 is 13 residues. V was shortened by 5 bases and J by 10 bases, with 14 bases between the two germline ends. Cultured CD4+ T cell DNA was sequenced using the Oncomine TCR Beta short-read assay. The source of extracted genomic DNA was cultured CD4+ T cells. MiXCR, applied by TCRdb to the PCR reads, yields one record per CDR3 protein. The sample has about 3,500 distinct CDR3 sequences, more than 15% seen once. The treatment was: roughly 11-day PBMC culture with coronavirus spike peptide pools or control peptides (ViraFEST assay). Positive SARS-CoV-2 PCR tests in convalescent patients dated from March to December 2020, pre-Alpha, Beta and Delta.

The rearrangement uses TRBV27 and TRBJ2-2; no reliable D call. The TCR was taken from a human donor who had recovered from COVID-19. Sequenced sample: CD4+ T cells from blood, cultured in vitro. CDR3 residues: CASSPRTPPELFF. CDR3 bases: TGTGCCAGCAGTCCACGAACTCCGCCGGAGCTGTTTTTT.